This T cell receptor beta chain was documented in a study of T-cell reconstitution after alpha-beta-depleted transplantation in children. Study-level findings and limits: Newly produced T cells mostly accounted for T-cell counts and diversity one year post-transplant. It was reported that alpha-beta T cells came from several hundred expanded graft clones (about two months after transplant).

This clonotype occurred many times. Antigen unknown. The TCRbeta library was prepared with unique molecular identifiers. TCRdb analysed the PCR reads with MiXCR anew, one entry per CDR3 protein. The data show just over 200,000 distinct CDR3 sequences, approximately 8.4% seen once. The CDR3 extends over 13 amino acids. The V gene's germline CDR1 is DFQATT and CDR2 SNEGSKA (reference sequence). V lost 0 bases to trimming and J lost 1 base, with 5 bases between them. The sequencing used PBMCs, mostly from graft donor cells, collected 360 days after TCRalphabeta/CD19-depleted stem cell transplant. The sequence came from a male patient between 2 and 10 years old who had a stem cell transplant for acute myeloid leukemia, so the T cells may come from the graft donor. The V and J genes are TRBV20-1 and TRBJ2-3, with D unclear. DNA of the CDR3: TGCAGTGCTAGAGATGCGGGCACAGATACGCAGTATTTT. It encodes CSARDAGTDTQYF.